These 28 T cell receptor beta chains were sequenced from one sample in a study of blood T cell repertoires in COVID-19. Sequencing used immunoSEQ multiplex PCR; TCRdb keeps in-frame clones, though not all of them. Among approximately 70,000 clones, roughly 90% were seen once, and the ten largest hold more than 5.5%. Sequenced input: peripheral blood. The receptors here all came from a man between 40 and 49 years old with COVID-19, enrolled during active disease.

Here the CDR3 DNA reads TGTGCCAGCAGCTTAGTAGCGGGGGGGCTCAGCGAGCAGTACTTC. Encoded protein: CASSLVAGGLSEQYF. V gene TRBV7-6 combines with J gene TRBJ2-7, with 11 bases lining up with TRBD2. This CDR3 spans 15 amino acids. CDR1 and CDR2 from the germline V gene are SGHVS and FNYEAQ. With V trimmed by 1 base and J by 6 bases, 5 bases remained unmatched.

The chain employs TRBV6-5 and TRBJ1-2; D unclear. Looked up from germline, CDR1 is MNHEY and CDR2 is SVGAGI. Trimming pared 0 bases from V and 6 bases from J, leaving 14 bases between. The CDR3 runs to 15 residues. The CDR3 DNA reads as TGTGCCAGCAGTTACTCGCGGCGAGTACGGGATGGCTACACCTTC. It specifies CASSYSRRVRDGYTF.

This chain uses TRBV7-9 with TRBJ2-3; 9 bases map to TRBD2. V lost 6 bases, J lost 4 bases, and 11 bases stayed unmatched. Germline assignment: CDR1 SEHNR and CDR2 FQNEAQ (reference sequence). The CDR3 sequence is 16 residues long. CDR3: CASRPGLRGGADTQYF. For the CDR3, the DNA is TGTGCCAGCAGGCCCGGCCTGCGGGGGGGGGCAGATACGCAGTATTTT.

The V and J genes are TRBV12-3 or TRBV12-4 and TRBJ1-5; 10 bases fit TRBD1. J lost 6 bases, V lost 5 bases, and 1 base had no gene match. The CDR3 has 13 amino acids. Written as DNA, the CDR3 is TGTGCCAGCAGTCGGGACAGGGGTCAGCCCCAGCATTTT. Amino acids: CASSRDRGQPQHF.

V usage is TRBV3-1 (or the pseudogene TRBV3-2) and J usage is TRBJ1-2, with 12 bases aligning to TRBD1. V gave up 0 bases and J gave up 5 bases; unmatched junction bases: 13. The CDR3 length is 19 residues. Germline V lookup: CDR1 LGHDT, CDR2 YNNKEL (reference sequence). The CDR3: CASSQDPLGTGGPGYGYTF. The CDR3 DNA sequence: TGTGCCAGCAGCCAAGATCCGCTCGGGACAGGGGGCCCTGGGTATGGCTACACCTTC.

The J gene is TRBJ2-1, the V gene TRBV10-3, with TRBD2 matching over 15 bases. Germline V gene lookup returns CDR1 ENHRY and CDR2 SYGVKD. V shed 6 bases and J 5 bases; nucleotides not matched to a gene: 5. This CDR3 spans 16 amino acids. Here the CDR3 DNA reads TGTGCCATCAGCCCTGGGACTAGCGGGGGGCACAATGAGCAGTTCTTC. Protein product: CAISPGTSGGHNEQFF.

This chain uses TRBV18 with TRBJ2-1; the D gene is possibly TRBD2 (6 bases). CDR3 length: 14 amino acids. V was cut by 4 bases and J by 8 bases, with 15 bases left in between. Germline values: CDR1 KGHSH, CDR2 LQKENI. CDR3 sequence (DNA): TGTGCCAGCTCACTGAGGTCTTCGGGGGATGAGCAGTTCTTC. This codes for CASSLRSSGDEQFF.

This chain joins TRBV9 and TRBJ1-2, with a tentative D call TRBD1 (5 bases). This CDR3 is 14 amino acids long. Trimming took 2 bases from V and 5 from J, leaving 13 bases between them. Germline lookup yields CDR1 SGDLS and CDR2 YYNGEE. In nucleotides, the CDR3 is TGTGCCAGCAGCGTTTCGGACACCTCTTATGGCTACACCTTC. It is translated as CASSVSDTSYGYTF. The full variable domain, its missing parts supplied by reference TRBV9 and TRBJ1-2, is DSGVTQTPKHLITATGQRVTLRCSPRSGDLSVYWYQQSLDQGLQFLIQYYNGEERAKGNILERFSAQQFPDLHSELNLSSLELGDSALYFCASSVSDTSYGYTFGSGTRLTVV.

The chain combines TRBV5-4 with TRBJ2-7, with 7 bases fitting TRBD1. Germline V lookup: CDR1 SGHNT, CDR2 YYREEE (reference sequence). The CDR3 sequence is 16 residues long. J gave up 0 bases and V 3 bases, and 9 bases lay outside the gene matches. CDR3 amino acids: CASSWGRQGFSYEQYF. The CDR3 DNA reads as TGTGCCAGCAGCTGGGGCCGACAGGGTTTCTCCTACGAGCAGTACTTC. Combining the CDR3 with reference TRBV5-4 and TRBJ2-7 gives the whole variable domain ETGVTQSPTHLIKTRGQQVTLRCSSQSGHNTVSWYQQALGQGPQFIFQYYREEENGRGNFPPRFSGLQFPNYSSELNVNALELDDSALYLCASSWGRQGFSYEQYFGPGTRLTVT.

The genes are TRBV19 and TRBJ1-2; the match to TRBD1 covers 8 bases. The ends lost 9 bases at V and 5 bases at J; junction bases unmatched: 11. The germline V gene has CDR1 LNHDA and CDR2 SQIVND (reference sequence). The CDR3 sequence is 14 residues long. In DNA, the CDR3 is TGTGCCAGGACAGCAGGGGGCTTTCGGTATGGCTACACCTTC. Amino acid sequence: CARTAGGFRYGYTF.

The chain couples TRBV7-9 to TRBJ1-2, with 9 bases matching TRBD1. V shed 2 bases, J shed 6 bases, and the junction held 7 bases outside the gene matches. This CDR3 region has 15 residues. Germline CDR1 is SEHNR and CDR2 is FQNEAQ (reference sequence). The CDR3 sequence is CASSLSETGGNGYTF. The CDR3 region has the DNA TGTGCCAGCAGCTTATCAGAGACAGGGGGGAATGGCTACACCTTC.

V usage is TRBV10-2 and J usage is TRBJ2-7; a possible D gene is TRBD1 (6 bases). Germline loops: CDR1 WSHSY, CDR2 SAAADI. The CDR3 loop spans 14 amino acids. Trimming stripped 7 bases from V and 2 bases from J, with 15 bases between. CDR3 protein: CASNRQDVAYEQYF. CDR3 nucleotides: TGCGCCAGCAATAGACAGGACGTAGCCTACGAGCAGTACTTC.

The J gene is TRBJ2-5, the V gene TRBV5-1; D perhaps matches TRBD2 (6 bases). Germline assignment: CDR1 SGHRS and CDR2 YFSETQ. With 4 bases removed from V and 3 bases from J, the gap between germline ends came to 13 bases. The CDR3 runs 14 residues. This CDR3 reads CASSQTRIEETQYF. The CDR3 DNA is TGCGCCAGCAGCCAGACTAGAATTGAAGAGACCCAGTACTTC. Using reference TRBV5-1 and TRBJ2-5 for the parts outside the CDR3, the full variable domain is KAGVTQTPRYLIKTRGQQVTLSCSPISGHRSVSWYQQTPGQGLQFLFEYFSETQRNKGNFPGRFSGRQFSNSRSEMNVSTLELGDSALYLCASSQTRIEETQYFGPGTRLLVL.

The rearrangement uses TRBV7-2 and TRBJ1-1; tentatively, D is TRBD1 (6 bases). CDR3 length: 11 amino acids. V gave up 3 bases and J gave up 10 bases, with 9 bases separating them. The V gene's germline CDR1 is SGHTA and CDR2 FQGNSA. DNA for the CDR3: TGTGCCAGCAGCTTCGACAGGCGAGCTTTCTTT. This translates into CASSFDRRAFF.

This chain links TRBV28 with TRBJ1-2; D perhaps matches TRBD1 (5 bases). The CDR3 sequence is 13 residues long. Trimming cost V 7 bases and J 6 bases, with 15 bases left between them. The germline V gene encodes CDR1 MDHEN and CDR2 SYDVKM. The CDR3: CASTVGAGDGYTF. CDR3 in DNA: TGTGCCAGCACCGTAGGGGCAGGTGATGGCTACACCTTC.

V usage is TRBV10-2 and J usage is TRBJ1-5; 9 nucleotides line up with TRBD1. The CDR3 loop spans 16 amino acids. V was pared by 5 bases and J by 7 bases, with 12 bases of the junction left unmatched. Germline V gene sequence: CDR1 WSHSY, CDR2 SAAADI. The CDR3 loop is CASSKTGTGYGQPQHF. CDR3 DNA: TGCGCCAGCAGTAAGACCGGGACAGGGTATGGACAGCCCCAGCATTTT.

As DNA, the CDR3 is TGTGCTAGTGGGTACAGGAACAGGGGGTCCTACGAGCAGTACTTC. Encoded protein: CASGYRNRGSYEQYF. The chain has TRBV12-5 and TRBJ2-7, with 8 bases identical to TRBD1. The trim removed 6 bases at V and 1 base at J, leaving 8 bases unmatched. CDR1 and CDR2 from the germline V gene are LGHNT and FRNRAP. The CDR3 has 15 amino acids.

The rearrangement links TRBV30 to TRBJ1-3; D might be TRBD1 (6 bases). V lost 6 bases and J lost 0, with 18 bases in between. CDR3 length equals 16 residues. CDR1 GTSNPN and CDR2 SVGIG come from the germline V gene (reference sequence). CDR3 in amino acids: CACSLTPGASGNTIYF. CDR3 bases: TGTGCCTGTTCACTTACCCCAGGGGCCTCTGGAAACACCATATATTTT.

This chain connects TRBV10-1 to TRBJ2-2; D is possibly TRBD2 (6 bases). The CDR3 sequence is 14 residues long. Deletions cut 6 bases from V and 3 bases from J, with 11 bases between. Germline CDR1 and CDR2: WNHNN and SYGVQD (reference sequence). In DNA, the CDR3 is TGCGCCAGCAGCGGGACTCGTGACACCGGGGAGCTGTTTTTT. It translates to CASSGTRDTGELFF.

This sequence joins TRBV4-1 and TRBJ1-5, with D maybe TRBD1 (6 bases). V was pared by 2 bases and J by 4 bases, with 12 bases between. Germline CDR1 reads MGHRA; CDR2 reads YSYEKL. CDR3 size: 15 residues. This CDR3 is CASSQRDTKNQPQHF. The CDR3, as DNA: TGCGCCAGCAGCCAACGGGACACCAAAAATCAGCCCCAGCATTTT.

The chain links TRBV10-3 to TRBJ2-1, with D uncertain. Germline CDR1 reads ENHRY; CDR2 reads SYGVKD. The CDR3 contains 13 residues. V dropped 8 bases and J dropped 5 bases, with 13 bases sitting between them. CDR3 amino acids: CAIWSSLHNEQFF. For the CDR3, the DNA is TGTGCCATCTGGTCCTCACTCCACAATGAGCAGTTCTTC.

The chain joins TRBV3-1 (or the pseudogene TRBV3-2) to TRBJ1-3; the match to TRBD1 covers 7 bases. V lost 0 bases to trimming and J lost 8 bases; unmatched junction nucleotides: 4. The CDR3 extends over 14 amino acids. Germline V lookup: CDR1 LGHDT, CDR2 YNNKEL (reference sequence). CDR3 region: CASSQEAGGHTIYF. The CDR3 DNA is TGTGCCAGCAGCCAAGAGGCAGGGGGGCACACCATATATTTT.

V is TRBV28 and J is TRBJ1-6; the match to TRBD1 covers 7 bases. The germline V gene has CDR1 MDHEN and CDR2 SYDVKM. This CDR3 has 15 amino acids. The junction had 9 bases not matched to a gene; V was cut back by 3 bases and J by 10 bases. The CDR3 region has the DNA TGTGCCAGCAGTTTGACCCAGGGGGTAGAATCACCCCTCCACTTT. It yields the protein CASSLTQGVESPLHF.

The rearrangement joins TRBV18 to TRBJ1-4; D gene unclear. Germline assignment: CDR1 KGHSH and CDR2 LQKENI. CDR3 size: 13 residues. Trimming removed 3 bases at V and 8 bases at J, with 10 bases between. CDR3 residues: CASSPGGYEKLFF. Written as DNA, the CDR3 is TGTGCCAGCTCACCGGGAGGGTACGAAAAACTGTTTTTT. Based on the CDR3 plus reference TRBV18 and TRBJ1-4, the full variable domain is NAGVMQNPRHLVRRRGQEARLRCSPMKGHSHVYWYRQLPEEGLKFMVYLQKENIIDESGMPKERFSAEFPKEGPSILRIQQVVRGDSAAYFCASSPGGYEKLFFGSGTQLSVL.

The CDR3 loop is CASSESDREAFF. CDR3 in DNA: TGCGCCAGCAGTGAATCTGACAGGGAAGCTTTCTTT. The gene calls are TRBV10-1 and TRBJ1-1, with D perhaps TRBD1 (6 bases). CDR1 is WNHNN, CDR2 SYGVQD, per germline (reference sequence). The ends were cut back, 3 bases at V and 8 bases at J, with 10 bases in the middle. The CDR3 covers 12 residues.

V is TRBV3-1 (or the pseudogene TRBV3-2) and J is TRBJ2-7, with D perhaps TRBD2 (6 bases). The CDR3 sequence is 15 residues long. Germline CDR1 is LGHDT and CDR2 is YNNKEL (reference sequence). V lost 2 bases and J 2 bases, leaving 13 bases between the germline ends. CDR3 protein: CASSQYRTNAYEQYF. CDR3 DNA: TGTGCCAGCAGCCAATACAGGACTAACGCCTACGAGCAGTACTTC.

V gene TRBV10-3 combines with J gene TRBJ1-2; 9 bases align to TRBD1. This CDR3 is 16 amino acids long. The trim removed 6 bases at V and 4 bases at J, leaving 12 bases unmatched. In germline, CDR1 is ENHRY, CDR2 SYGVKD. CDR3 DNA: TGTGCCATCAGCCGGGGACAGGGTGAAGGCAGCTATGGCTACACCTTC. Protein product: CAISRGQGEGSYGYTF.

V usage is TRBV4-2 and J usage is TRBJ1-4, with D uncertain. There are 16 residues in the CDR3. Germline loops: CDR1 LGHNA, CDR2 YNFKEQ. Trimming left V 0 bases short and J 7 bases short, with 15 bases between. The CDR3 nucleotides are TGTGCCAGCAGCCAAGATCCATCGGGGTTAAGTGAAAAACTGTTTTTT. Amino acids: CASSQDPSGLSEKLFF.